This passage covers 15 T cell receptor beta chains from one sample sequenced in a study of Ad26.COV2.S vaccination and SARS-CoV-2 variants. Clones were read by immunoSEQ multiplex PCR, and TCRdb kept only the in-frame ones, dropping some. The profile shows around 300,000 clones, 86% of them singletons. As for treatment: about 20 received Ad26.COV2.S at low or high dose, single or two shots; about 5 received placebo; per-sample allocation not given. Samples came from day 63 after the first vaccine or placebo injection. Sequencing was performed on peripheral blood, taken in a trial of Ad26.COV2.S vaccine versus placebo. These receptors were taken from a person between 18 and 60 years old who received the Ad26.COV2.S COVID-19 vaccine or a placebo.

In nucleotides, the CDR3 is TGTGCCAGCAGTTTATTTTCTATCGTTGAAGCTTTCTTT. It codes for CASSLFSIVEAFF. The chain links TRBV28 to TRBJ1-1; D uncertain. This CDR3 has 13 amino acids. Germline V CDR1 and CDR2: MDHEN, SYDVKM. Between the trimmed V and J ends, which lost 1 base and 7 bases, there was a span of 10 bases.

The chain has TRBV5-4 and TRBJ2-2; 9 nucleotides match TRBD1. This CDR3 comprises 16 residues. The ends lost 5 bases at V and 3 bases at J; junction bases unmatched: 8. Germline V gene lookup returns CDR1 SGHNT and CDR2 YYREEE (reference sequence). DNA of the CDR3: TGTGCCAGCAGAACGGACAGGGGTCGCGACACCGGGGAGCTGTTTTTT. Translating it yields CASRTDRGRDTGELFF.

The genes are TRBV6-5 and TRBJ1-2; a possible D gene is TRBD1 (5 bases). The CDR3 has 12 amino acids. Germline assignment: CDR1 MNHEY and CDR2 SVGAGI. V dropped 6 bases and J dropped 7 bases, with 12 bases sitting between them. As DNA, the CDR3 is TGTGCCAGCAGGACGGGGGTCTCTGGCTACACCTTC. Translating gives CASRTGVSGYTF.

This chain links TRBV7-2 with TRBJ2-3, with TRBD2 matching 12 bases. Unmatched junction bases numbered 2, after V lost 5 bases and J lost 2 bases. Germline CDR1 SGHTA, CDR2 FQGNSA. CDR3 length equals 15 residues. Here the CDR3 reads CASSTSGGTTDTQYF. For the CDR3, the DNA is TGTGCCAGCAGCACTAGCGGGGGGACCACAGATACGCAGTATTTT.

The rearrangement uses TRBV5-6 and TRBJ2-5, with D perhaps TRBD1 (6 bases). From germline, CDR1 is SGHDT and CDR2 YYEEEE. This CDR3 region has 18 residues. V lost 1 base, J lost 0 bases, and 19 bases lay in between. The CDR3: CASSLPWVGASDQETQYF. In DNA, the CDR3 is TGTGCCAGCAGCTTGCCCTGGGTGGGGGCGTCAGACCAAGAGACCCAGTACTTC.

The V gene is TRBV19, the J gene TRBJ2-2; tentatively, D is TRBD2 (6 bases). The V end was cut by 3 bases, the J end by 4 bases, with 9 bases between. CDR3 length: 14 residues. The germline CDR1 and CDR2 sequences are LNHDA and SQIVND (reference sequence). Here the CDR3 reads CASSMGGLTGELFF. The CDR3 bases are TGTGCCAGTAGTATGGGGGGTCTCACCGGGGAGCTGTTTTTT.

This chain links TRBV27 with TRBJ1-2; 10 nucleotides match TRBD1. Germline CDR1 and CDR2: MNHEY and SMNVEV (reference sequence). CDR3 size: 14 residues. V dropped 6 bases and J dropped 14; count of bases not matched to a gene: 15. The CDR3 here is CASRSLQAGTGVTF. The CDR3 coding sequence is TGTGCCAGCAGATCATTACAGGCCGGGACAGGGGTAACCTTC.

The CDR3 coding sequence is TGTGCCAGCAGCTTAGCCGGGGGGAACCTACAAGAGACCCAGTACTTC. It codes for CASSLAGGNLQETQYF. The gene calls are TRBV7-2 and TRBJ2-5; 7 nucleotides match TRBD2. Germline CDR1 reads SGHTA; CDR2 reads FQGNSA. J was trimmed by 2 bases and V by 0 bases; bases with no gene match: 6. This CDR3 comprises 16 residues.

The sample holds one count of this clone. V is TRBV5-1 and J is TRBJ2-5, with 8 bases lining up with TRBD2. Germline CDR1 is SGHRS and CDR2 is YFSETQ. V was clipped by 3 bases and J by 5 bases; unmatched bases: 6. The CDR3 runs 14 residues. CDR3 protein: CASSSGTSPETQYF. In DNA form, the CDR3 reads TGCGCCAGCAGCTCCGGGACTAGTCCTGAGACCCAGTACTTC.

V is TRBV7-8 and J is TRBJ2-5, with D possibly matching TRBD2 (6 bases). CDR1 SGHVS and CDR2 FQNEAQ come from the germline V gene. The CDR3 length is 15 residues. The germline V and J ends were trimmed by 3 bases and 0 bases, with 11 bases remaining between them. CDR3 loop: CASSFLRDYQETQYF. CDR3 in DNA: TGTGCCAGCAGCTTTCTCCGGGACTACCAAGAGACCCAGTACTTC.

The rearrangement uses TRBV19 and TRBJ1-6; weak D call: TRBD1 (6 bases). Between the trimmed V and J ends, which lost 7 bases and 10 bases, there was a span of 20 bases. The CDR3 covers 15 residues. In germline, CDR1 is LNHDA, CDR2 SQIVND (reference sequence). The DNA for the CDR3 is TGTGCCAGTAATGATCTGGGGCAGGGGCCATCACCCCTCCACTTT. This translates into CASNDLGQGPSPLHF.

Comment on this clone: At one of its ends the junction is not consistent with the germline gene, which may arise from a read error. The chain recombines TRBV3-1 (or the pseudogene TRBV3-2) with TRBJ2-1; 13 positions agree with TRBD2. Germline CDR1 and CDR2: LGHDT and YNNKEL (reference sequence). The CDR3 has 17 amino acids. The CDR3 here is CANSQGLAGSSYNEQFF. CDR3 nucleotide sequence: TGTGCCAACAGCCAGGGACTAGCGGGGAGCTCCTACAATGAGCAGTTCTTC.

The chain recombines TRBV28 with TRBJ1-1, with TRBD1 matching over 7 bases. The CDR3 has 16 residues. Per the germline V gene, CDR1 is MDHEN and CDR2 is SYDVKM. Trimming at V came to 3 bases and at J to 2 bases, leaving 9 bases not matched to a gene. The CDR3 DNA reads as TGTGCCAGCAGTTTTGTCGGTCAGGGGGTCAACACTGAAGCTTTCTTT. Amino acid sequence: CASSFVGQGVNTEAFF. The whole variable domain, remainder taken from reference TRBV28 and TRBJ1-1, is DVKVTQSSRYLVKRTGEKVFLECVQDMDHENMFWYRQDPGLGLRLIYFSYDVKMKEKGDIPEGYSVSREKKERFSLILESASTNQTSMYLCASSFVGQGVNTEAFFGQGTRLTVV.

The CDR3 bases are TGTGCCAGTAGCAGGGTGGCTAATGAAAAACTGTTTTTT. This gives the protein CASSRVANEKLFF. This chain connects TRBV19 to TRBJ1-4, with D possibly being TRBD1 (5 bases). The CDR3 sequence is 13 residues long. Germline assignment: CDR1 LNHDA and CDR2 SQIVND (reference sequence). V lost 6 bases, J lost 3 bases, and 8 bases lay in between.

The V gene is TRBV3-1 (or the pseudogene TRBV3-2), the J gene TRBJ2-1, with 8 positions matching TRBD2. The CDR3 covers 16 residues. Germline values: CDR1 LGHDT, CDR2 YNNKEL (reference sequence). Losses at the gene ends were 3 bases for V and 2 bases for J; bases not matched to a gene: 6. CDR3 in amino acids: CASSQEPGLAYNEQFF. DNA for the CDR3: TGTGCCAGCAGCCAGGAACCGGGACTAGCCTACAATGAGCAGTTCTTC.